The T cell receptor (beta chain) under discussion was sequenced for a study of T cell repertoires in cytomegalovirus infection (dated by TCRdb to about 2019). Regarding the complete study: Because public TCR beta signatures pointed to carriage of CMV infection together with the matching HLA type, the HLA type of each donor mattered for the analysis. What the study reported, not specific to this receptor: In both this cohort and an independent cohort of approximately 350 donors, the cumulative frequency of public TCR beta family members distinguished carriers of CMV infection plus the relevant HLA type. In the ex vivo response, HLA-C-restricted CMV-specific TCR beta clonotypes were dominant, and in two of eight donors the single most frequent clonotype came from this HLA-C-restricted group.

Comment on this clonotype: This receptor's antigen is unknown. No base quality values were provided; no much bigger clone lies one nucleotide off.

Sequencer: Illumina HiSeq 1500. TCRdb passed the public sequencing reads through fastp at Q25 and MiXCR, retaining productive beta sequences. Each entry merges the rows of one CDR3 protein and shows their most common DNA and genes. This sample holds some 100,000 distinct CDR3 sequences; less than 25% were observed only once. Roughly two fifths of the sample belongs to the ten largest clones. Taken from the germline V gene, the CDR1 and CDR2 loops are MNHNS and SASEGT. Inclusive of the bounding cysteine and phenylalanine, the CDR3 is 17 residues long. CDR3 DNA is the only sequence kept; it has 51 bases, read in frame from the first base. A distance of 21 bases separates the germline ends of V and J, which lose 6 bases and 0 bases respectively.

Sequencing input: CD8+ T cells from PBMCs. The TCR was taken from a human donor in good health (CMV status not recorded). Some clones in this sample may be carry-over from other donors' samples. The V and J genes are TRBV6-1 and TRBJ2-7; matching of 7 bases hints at TRBD1 as the D gene. The CDR3 loop reads CASSPDRQGGVSYEQYF. The DNA sequence is given as TGTGCCAGCAGCCCCGACCGTCAGGGGGGAGTCTCCTACGAGCAGTACTTC.